This record concerns one TCR beta chain sequence. This clonotype was picked up many times. What antigen it recognizes has not been identified. No base-level quality is on record; no much larger clone is a single base apart. This entry is derived from a study of spatial heterogeneity in lung cancer (dated by TCRdb to the late 2010s). Regarding the research as a whole: More beta-chain than alpha-chain transcripts were consistently detected, likely reflecting higher beta-chain transcript abundance. Nonsynonymous mutation counts, determined by whole-exome sequencing of tumor tissue, were related to TCR repertoire features. At surgery, both alpha and beta chains were TCR-sequenced in roughly 230 tumor regions, 64 matched nontumor lung samples and 56 PBMC samples. TCR alpha and beta repertoires were quantitatively compared across multiple tumor regions, matched nontumor lung and blood in non-small cell lung cancer. In the raw uncorrected reads, each unique combination of TCR and UMI appeared more than ten times on average. Points the paper makes about the study in general: Ubiquitous expanded tumor TCRs showed up in blood more often at tumor resection than at routine follow-up. Additional single-cell paired TCR alpha and beta sequencing was considered necessary to confirm, at a functional level, the hypothesis that regional TCRs recognize regional mutations.

This specimen's time point label, interpreted: sample taken at primary tumor resection. For TCR sequencing, whole RNA was extracted from tumor and nontumor lung tissue, or from cryopreserved PBMC samples, and no cell sorting was done. The donors were 72 patients from the lung TRACERx cohort who had early-stage, untreated non-small cell lung cancer. Only patients with enough RNA available from two or more tumor regions were chosen for TCR sequencing. V sheds 2 bases and J sheds 4 bases, leaving 14 bases between their ends. Inclusive of the bounding cysteine and phenylalanine, the CDR3 is 15 residues long. The only DNA kept is the CDR3, 45 bases in frame from the first base. CDR1 and CDR2 are drawn from the germline V gene (reference sequence): SEHNR, FQNEAQ. Preparation of the library involved 5' RACE. Sequencing was performed on a NextSeq 500. In the TCR library protocol, a unique molecular identifier was attached to each TCR cDNA molecule so that PCR and sequencing errors could be corrected. The authors' pipeline ran thus. TCR identification, UMI-based error correction and CDR3 extraction were performed with Decombinator tools. Expanded TCRs were defined as those above a frequency of 2 per 1,000, corresponding to the top 1% of the tumor frequency distribution. Renyi diversity was calculated using the R vegan package after each repertoire was subsampled 100 times to 5,000 TCRs. CDR3 similarity networks were built from amino acid triplet string-kernel similarity, connecting CDR3s with pairwise similarity above 0.82. TCRdb reprocessing: public reads trimmed at Q25 with fastp, clones called with MiXCR, in-frame beta chains kept. Each record represents a unique CDR3 protein, reported with the most common genes and DNA among its rows. What appears here as the V and J calls and clone size reflects TCRdb's work, not the paper's. The sample table contains 35,000 to 45,000 distinct CDR3 sequences; only one count was recorded for roughly 5.5% of them. Jointly, the top ten make up 20% to 30% of the sample.

The V and J segments used are TRBV7-9 and TRBJ2-5; a weak D assignment points to TRBD1 (5 bases agree). The origin of this receptor is a female donor with early-stage non-small cell lung cancer. The sequencing used PBMCs, collected at surgery. The CDR3 is CASSLLSGAGETQYF. The nucleotide sequence is given as TGTGCCAGCAGCTTACTCAGTGGGGCCGGAGAGACCCAGTACTTC.